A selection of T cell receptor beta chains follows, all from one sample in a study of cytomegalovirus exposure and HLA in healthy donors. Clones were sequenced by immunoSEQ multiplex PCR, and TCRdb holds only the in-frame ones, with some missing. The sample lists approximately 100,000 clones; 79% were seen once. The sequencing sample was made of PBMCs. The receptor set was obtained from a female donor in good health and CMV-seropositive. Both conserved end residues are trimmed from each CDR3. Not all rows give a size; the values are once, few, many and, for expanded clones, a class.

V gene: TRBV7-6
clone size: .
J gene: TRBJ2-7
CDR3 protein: ASSLEGRGGYEQY

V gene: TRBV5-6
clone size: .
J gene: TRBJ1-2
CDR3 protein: ASSLGRTGLSYGYT

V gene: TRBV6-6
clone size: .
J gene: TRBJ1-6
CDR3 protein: ASSYGGTASNSPLH

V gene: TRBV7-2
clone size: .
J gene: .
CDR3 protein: ASSIRRGPEQY

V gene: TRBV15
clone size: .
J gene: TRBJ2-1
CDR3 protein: ATSTRVGLAGVEQF

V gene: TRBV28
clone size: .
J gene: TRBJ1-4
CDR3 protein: ASSPGGSEKLF

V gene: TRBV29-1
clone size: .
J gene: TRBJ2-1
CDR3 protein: SASPSDHEQF

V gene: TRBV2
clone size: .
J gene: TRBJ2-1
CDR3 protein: ASRGLTYNEQF

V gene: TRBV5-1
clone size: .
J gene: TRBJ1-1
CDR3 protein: ASSPPGQGPEAF

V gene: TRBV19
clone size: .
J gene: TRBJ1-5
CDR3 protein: ASRQTGPSNQPQH

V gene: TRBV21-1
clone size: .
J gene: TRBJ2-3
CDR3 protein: ASSKEETSASTDTQY

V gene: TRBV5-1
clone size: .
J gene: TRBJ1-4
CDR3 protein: ASSPRQGAAHEKLF

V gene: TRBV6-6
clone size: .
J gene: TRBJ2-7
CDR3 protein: ASSYNPGSHYEQY

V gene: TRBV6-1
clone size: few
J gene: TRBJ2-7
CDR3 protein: ASSEALDRGATYEQY

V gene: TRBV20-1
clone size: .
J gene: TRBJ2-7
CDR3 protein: SAGDSYEQY

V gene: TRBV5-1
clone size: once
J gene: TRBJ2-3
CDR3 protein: ASSLGSATDTQY

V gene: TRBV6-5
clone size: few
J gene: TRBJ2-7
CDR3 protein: ASTYGTGDGEQY

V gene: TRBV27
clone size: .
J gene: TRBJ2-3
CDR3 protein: ASSLGGTYPGTDTQY

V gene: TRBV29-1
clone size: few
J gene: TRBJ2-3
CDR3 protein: SARDSHRTDTQY

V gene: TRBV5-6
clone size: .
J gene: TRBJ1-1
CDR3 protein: ASSSRQGGYTEAF

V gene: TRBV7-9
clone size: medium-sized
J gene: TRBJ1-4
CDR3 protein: ASSLSRQGTEKLF

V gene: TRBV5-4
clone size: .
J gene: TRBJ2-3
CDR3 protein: ASSPGTSGSHTDTQY

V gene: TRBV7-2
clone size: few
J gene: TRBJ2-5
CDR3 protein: ASSSRQGRETQY

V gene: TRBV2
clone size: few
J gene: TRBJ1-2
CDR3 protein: ASRQGAPNYGYT

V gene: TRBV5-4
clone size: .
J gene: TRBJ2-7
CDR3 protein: ATTGGESYEQY

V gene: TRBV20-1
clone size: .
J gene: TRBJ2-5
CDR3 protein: SAPARETQY

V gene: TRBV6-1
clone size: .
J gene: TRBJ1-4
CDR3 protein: ASSVMQGATNEKLF

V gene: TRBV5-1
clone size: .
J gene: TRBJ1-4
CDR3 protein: ASSFGHETTNEKLF

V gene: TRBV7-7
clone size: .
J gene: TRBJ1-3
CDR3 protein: ASSLPPGTGRTGNTIY

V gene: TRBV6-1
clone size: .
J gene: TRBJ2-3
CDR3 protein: ASRAGTSDTQY

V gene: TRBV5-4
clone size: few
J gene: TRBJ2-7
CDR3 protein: ASSFGQGLYEQY

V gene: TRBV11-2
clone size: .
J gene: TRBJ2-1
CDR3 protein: ASSRRLAGTNNEQF

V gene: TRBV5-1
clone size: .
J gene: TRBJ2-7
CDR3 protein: ASSPRLAGEGEQY

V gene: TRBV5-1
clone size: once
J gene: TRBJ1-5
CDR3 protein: ASSLFPRDRSANSNQPQH

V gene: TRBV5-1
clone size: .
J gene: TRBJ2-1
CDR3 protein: ASSLSLTSGGSYNEQF

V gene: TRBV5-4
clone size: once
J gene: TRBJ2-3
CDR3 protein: ASGATGTDTQY

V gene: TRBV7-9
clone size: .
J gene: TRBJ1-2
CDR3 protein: ASSHGDYGYT

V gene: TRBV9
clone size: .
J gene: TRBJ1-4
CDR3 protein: ASSVDWGHNEKLF

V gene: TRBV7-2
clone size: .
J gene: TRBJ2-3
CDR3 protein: ASSPGLGGTDTQY

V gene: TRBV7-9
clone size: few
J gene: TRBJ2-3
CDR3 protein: ASSLSGQSTDTQY

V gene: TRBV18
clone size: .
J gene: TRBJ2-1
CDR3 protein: ASSPAGRDEQF

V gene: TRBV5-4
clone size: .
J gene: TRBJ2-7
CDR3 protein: ASSLGGSGGYEQY

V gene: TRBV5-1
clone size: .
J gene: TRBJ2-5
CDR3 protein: ASSSGGLAGQETQY

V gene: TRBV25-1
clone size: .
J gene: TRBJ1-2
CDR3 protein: ASSARGTQCT

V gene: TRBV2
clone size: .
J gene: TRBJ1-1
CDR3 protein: ASSRVLVTEAF

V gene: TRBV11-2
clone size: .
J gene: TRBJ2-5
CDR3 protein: ASSLSDGEGETQY

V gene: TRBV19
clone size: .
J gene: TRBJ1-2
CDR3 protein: ASRDRVGAAYGYT

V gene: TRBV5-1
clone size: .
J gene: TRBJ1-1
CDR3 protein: ASKDRLNTEAF

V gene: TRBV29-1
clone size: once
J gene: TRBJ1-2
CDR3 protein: SVGQGYGYT

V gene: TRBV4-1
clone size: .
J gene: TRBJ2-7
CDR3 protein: ASSQELAGAYEQY

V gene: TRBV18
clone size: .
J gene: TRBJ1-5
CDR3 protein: ASSPTGPTDQPQH

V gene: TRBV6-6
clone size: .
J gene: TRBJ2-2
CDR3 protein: ASIGSDKGTGELF

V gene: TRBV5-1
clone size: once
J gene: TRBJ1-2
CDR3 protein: ASSTGQKYGYT

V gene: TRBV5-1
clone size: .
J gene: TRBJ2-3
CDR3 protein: ASSLQGSHTDTQY

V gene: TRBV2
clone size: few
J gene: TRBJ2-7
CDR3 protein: ASTPSGDTYEQY